This T cell receptor (beta chain) stems from a study of T cell repertoires and Cas9 in healthy adults. For the study at large: CD4 and CD8 compartments: SpCas9-reactive T cells profiled for potency, cytotoxicity, lineage.

Notes on this clone: The antigen is undetermined.

Repertoires were generated with immunoSEQ multiplex PCR, while TCRdb's copy carries only in-frame clones and drops some. Of about 14,000 clones in the sample, nearly 90% were seen once. Study-wide points: SpCas9-reactive regulatory T cells reportedly mitigated SpCas9-reactive effector T cells in vitro.

Sequenced input: Tregs (CD4+, CD25+, CD127-, CD137-, CD154-) from PBMCs; culture status not recorded. The sequence was obtained from a human donor in good health.

CDR3 nucleotide sequence: TGTGCCAGCTCAAGGGGAACTAGCGGCGTCAATGAGCAGTTCTTC. It encodes CASSRGTSGVNEQFF. The chain links TRBV6-5 to TRBJ2-1, with 8 bases that match TRBD2. Germline loops: CDR1 MNHEY, CDR2 SVGAGI. The ends lost 8 bases at V and 6 bases at J; junction bases unmatched: 12. The CDR3 totals 15 residues.